This TCR beta chain derives from a study of CD8 T cells in ankylosing spondylitis. For this clonotype: Its antigen is still unknown.

Study observations and caveats: Earlier authors reported some of these motif variants in reactive arthritis synovial fluid and blood. Reportedly, disease-linked clones are significantly enriched in ankylosing spondylitis patients' matched synovial fluid. Fewer than ten highly homologous variants made up a TCR beta motif, and this motif appeared characteristic of ankylosing spondylitis blood.

V shed 10 bases and J shed 6 bases, with 15 bases lying between them. CDR3 length equals 13 residues. With molecular barcodes, quantitative 5'-RACE was used to make the TCR beta libraries. TCRdb re-called the 5' RACE reads through MiXCR, storing one row per CDR3 protein. There are under 300,000 distinct CDR3 sequences in the sample; approximately 20% occur only once, and roughly a third lies in the top ten. The sample consisted of blood, either unsorted or a sorted T cell fraction (not recorded which). The clonotype was recovered from a male donor with ankylosing spondylitis or in good health (not recorded which). V is TRBV12-3 or TRBV12-4 and J is TRBJ2-2; D is perhaps TRBD2 (6 bases). CDR3 coding DNA: TGTGCCACCACGTGGGGGGAGGCCGGGGAGCTGTTTTTT. Translated: CATTWGEAGELFF.